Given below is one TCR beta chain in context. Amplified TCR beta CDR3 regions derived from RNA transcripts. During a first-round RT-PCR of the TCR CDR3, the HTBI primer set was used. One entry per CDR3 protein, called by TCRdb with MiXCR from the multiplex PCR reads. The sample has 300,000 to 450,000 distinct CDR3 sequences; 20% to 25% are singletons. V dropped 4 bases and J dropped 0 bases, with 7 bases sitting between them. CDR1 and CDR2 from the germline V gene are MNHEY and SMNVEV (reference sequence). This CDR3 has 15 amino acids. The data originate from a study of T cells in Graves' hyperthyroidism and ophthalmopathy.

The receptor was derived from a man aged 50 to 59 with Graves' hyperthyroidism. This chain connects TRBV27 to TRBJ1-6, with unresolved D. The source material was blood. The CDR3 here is CASSWSGSYNSPLHF. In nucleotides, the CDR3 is TGTGCCAGCAGTTGGTCAGGCTCCTATAATTCACCCCTCCACTTT.